The 3 T cell receptor beta chains below come from one sample, sequenced in a study of T cells in Graves' hyperthyroidism and ophthalmopathy. Researchers took RNA transcripts and amplified the TCR beta CDR3 regions from them. First-round RT-PCR of the TCR CDR3 relied on the HTBI primer set. In TCRdb, the multiplex PCR reads were re-called with MiXCR into one record per CDR3 protein. The data show about 640,000 distinct CDR3 sequences, with roughly 14% seen just once and about 12% held by the top ten. The source material was blood. The receptors were sampled from a woman between 50 and 59 years old with Graves' ophthalmopathy.

This clonotype was detected many times. This chain uses TRBV7-9 with TRBJ2-3; 9 bases map to TRBD2. The length of the CDR3 is 17 residues. V shed 2 bases and J 0 bases; nucleotides not matched to a gene: 6. Germline V CDR1 and CDR2: SEHNR, FQNEAQ (reference sequence). CDR3 coding DNA: TGTGCCAGCAGCTTATTGCGGGGGGGGCCTAGCACAGATACGCAGTATTTT. Its protein is CASSLLRGGPSTDTQYF.

This clonotype has just a few counts. The chain is built from TRBV5-1 and TRBJ2-3, with D possibly TRBD2 on 5 matching bases. Trimming stripped 6 bases from V and 2 bases from J, with 19 bases between. The CDR3 sequence is 16 residues long. The germline CDR1 and CDR2 sequences are SGHRS and YFSETQ. This CDR3 is CASTISREFLTDTQYF. The CDR3 coding sequence is TGCGCCAGCACCATCTCAAGGGAGTTCCTCACAGATACGCAGTATTTT.

There are many counts of this clonotype. The J gene is TRBJ1-2, the V gene TRBV28, with D maybe TRBD1 (6 bases). V was clipped by 3 bases and J by 5 bases, with 16 bases between them. The CDR3 sequence is 15 residues long. The germline V gene has CDR1 MDHEN and CDR2 SYDVKM. The CDR3 loop is CASSFAGGGRYGYTF. Written as DNA, the CDR3 is TGTGCCAGCAGTTTTGCCGGTGGGGGCCGTTATGGCTACACCTTC.